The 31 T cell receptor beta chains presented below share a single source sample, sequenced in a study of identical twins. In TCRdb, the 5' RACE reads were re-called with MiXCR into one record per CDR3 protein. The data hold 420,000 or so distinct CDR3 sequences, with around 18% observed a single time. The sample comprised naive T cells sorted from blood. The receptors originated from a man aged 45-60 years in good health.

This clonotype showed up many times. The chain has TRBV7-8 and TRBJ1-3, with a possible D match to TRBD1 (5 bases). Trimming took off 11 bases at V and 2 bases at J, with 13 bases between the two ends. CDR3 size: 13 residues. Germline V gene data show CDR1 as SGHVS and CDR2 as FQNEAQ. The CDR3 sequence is CAVQGPPGNTIYF. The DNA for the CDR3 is TGTGCCGTCCAGGGCCCCCCTGGAAACACCATATATTTT.

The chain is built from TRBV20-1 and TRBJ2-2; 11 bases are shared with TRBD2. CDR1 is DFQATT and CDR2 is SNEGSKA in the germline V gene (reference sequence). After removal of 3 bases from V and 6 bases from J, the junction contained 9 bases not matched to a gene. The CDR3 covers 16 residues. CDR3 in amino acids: CSARDRLAGSSGELFF. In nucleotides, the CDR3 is TGCAGTGCTAGGGACCGACTAGCGGGGTCGTCCGGGGAGCTGTTTTTT.

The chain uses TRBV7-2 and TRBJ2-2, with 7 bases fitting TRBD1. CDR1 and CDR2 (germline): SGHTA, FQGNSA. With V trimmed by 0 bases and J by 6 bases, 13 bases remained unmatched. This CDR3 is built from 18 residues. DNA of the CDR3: TGTGCCAGCAGCTTAGCCCCAACCCCAATTACAGGGGCCGGGGAGCTGTTTTTT. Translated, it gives CASSLAPTPITGAGELFF.

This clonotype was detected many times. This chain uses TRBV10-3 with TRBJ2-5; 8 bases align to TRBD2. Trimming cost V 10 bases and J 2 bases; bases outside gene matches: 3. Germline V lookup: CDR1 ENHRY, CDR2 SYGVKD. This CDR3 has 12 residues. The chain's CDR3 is CATAGGQETQYF. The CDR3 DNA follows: TGTGCCACCGCGGGAGGTCAAGAGACCCAGTACTTC.

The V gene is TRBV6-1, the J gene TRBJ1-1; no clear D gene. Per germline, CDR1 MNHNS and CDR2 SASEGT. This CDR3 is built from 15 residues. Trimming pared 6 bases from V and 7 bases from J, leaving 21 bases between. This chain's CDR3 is CASSHTLRNGGEAFF. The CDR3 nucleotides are TGTGCCAGCAGCCATACTCTACGAAATGGAGGTGAAGCTTTCTTT.

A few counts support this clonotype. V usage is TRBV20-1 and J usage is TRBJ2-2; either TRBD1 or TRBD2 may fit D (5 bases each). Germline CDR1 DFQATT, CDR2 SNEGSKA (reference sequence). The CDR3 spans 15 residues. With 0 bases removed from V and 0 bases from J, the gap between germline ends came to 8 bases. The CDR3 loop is CSARERGSNTGELFF. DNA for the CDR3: TGCAGTGCTAGAGAGAGGGGATCGAACACCGGGGAGCTGTTTTTT.

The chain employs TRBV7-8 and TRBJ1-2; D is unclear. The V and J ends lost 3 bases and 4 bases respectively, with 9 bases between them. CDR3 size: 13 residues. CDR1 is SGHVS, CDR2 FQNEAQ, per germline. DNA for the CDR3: TGTGCCAGCAGCTTCAGGAGTGGCTATGGCTACACCTTC. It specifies CASSFRSGYGYTF.

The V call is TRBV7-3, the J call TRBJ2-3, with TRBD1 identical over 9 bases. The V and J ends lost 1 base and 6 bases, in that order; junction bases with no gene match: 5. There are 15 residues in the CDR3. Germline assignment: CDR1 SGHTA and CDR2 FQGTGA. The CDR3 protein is CASSLSRDRADTQYF. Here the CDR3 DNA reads TGTGCCAGCAGCTTAAGCCGGGACAGGGCGGATACGCAGTATTTT.

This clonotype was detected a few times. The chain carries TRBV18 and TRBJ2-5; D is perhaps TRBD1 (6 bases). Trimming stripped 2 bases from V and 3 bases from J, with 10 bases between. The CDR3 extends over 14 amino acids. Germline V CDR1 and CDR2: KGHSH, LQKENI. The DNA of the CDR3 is TGTGCCAGCTCACCAGTCCGGACAGAAGAGACCCAGTACTTC. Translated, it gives CASSPVRTEETQYF.

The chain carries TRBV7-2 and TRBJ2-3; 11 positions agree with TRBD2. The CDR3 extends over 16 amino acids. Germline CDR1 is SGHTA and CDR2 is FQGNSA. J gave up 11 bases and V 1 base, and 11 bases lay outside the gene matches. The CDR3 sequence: CASSLEDPLLAGGQYF. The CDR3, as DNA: TGTGCCAGCAGCTTAGAAGACCCACTGCTAGCGGGGGGGCAGTATTTT.

This CDR3 is CSVPGLAGYTNEQFF. The CDR3 DNA sequence: TGCAGCGTTCCGGGACTAGCGGGATACACGAATGAGCAGTTCTTC. The chain employs TRBV29-1 and TRBJ2-1, with 13 positions matching TRBD2. With 5 bases clipped from V and 7 bases from J, the junction kept 8 bases outside the gene matches. CDR3 length: 15 amino acids. Looked up from germline, CDR1 is SQVTM and CDR2 is ANQGSEA.

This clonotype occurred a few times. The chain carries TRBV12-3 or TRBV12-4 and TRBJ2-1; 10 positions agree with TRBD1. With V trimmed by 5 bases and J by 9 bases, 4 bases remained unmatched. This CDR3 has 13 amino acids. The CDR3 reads CASSPTGGFEQFF. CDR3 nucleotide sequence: TGTGCCAGCAGTCCGACAGGGGGCTTTGAGCAGTTCTTC.

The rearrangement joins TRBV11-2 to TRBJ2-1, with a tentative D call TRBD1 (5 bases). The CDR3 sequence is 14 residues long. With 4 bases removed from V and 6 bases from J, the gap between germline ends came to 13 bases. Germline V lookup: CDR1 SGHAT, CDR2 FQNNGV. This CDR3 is CASSSRQGSNEQFF. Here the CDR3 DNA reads TGTGCCAGCAGCTCCCGGCAGGGCTCCAATGAGCAGTTCTTC.

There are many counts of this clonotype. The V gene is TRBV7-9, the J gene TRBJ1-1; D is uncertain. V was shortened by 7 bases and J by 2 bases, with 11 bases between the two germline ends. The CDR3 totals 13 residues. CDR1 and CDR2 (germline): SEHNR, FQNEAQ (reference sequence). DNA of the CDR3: TGTGCCAGCATCCCAGACGGAAACACTGAAGCTTTCTTT. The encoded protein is CASIPDGNTEAFF.

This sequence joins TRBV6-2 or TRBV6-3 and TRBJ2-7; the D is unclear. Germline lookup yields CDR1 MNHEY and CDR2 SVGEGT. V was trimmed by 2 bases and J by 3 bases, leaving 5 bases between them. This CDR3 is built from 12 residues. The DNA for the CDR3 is TGTGCCAGCAGTTACCCGAGCTACGAGCAGTACTTC. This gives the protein CASSYPSYEQYF.

In nucleotides, the CDR3 is TGTGCCAGCAGTTTCCTCGACAGGGAAGATACGCAGTATTTT. Translated: CASSFLDREDTQYF. J is TRBJ2-3 and V is TRBV12-3 or TRBV12-4; 7 bases agree with TRBD1. The CDR3 runs to 14 residues. J lost 5 bases, V lost 3 bases, and 5 bases had no gene match.

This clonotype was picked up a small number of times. This chain's CDR3 is CASSSRQADTQYF. CDR3 nucleotides: TGTGCCAGCAGCAGTCGTCAGGCAGATACGCAGTATTTT. The chain recombines TRBV5-6 with TRBJ2-3; D is ambiguous. V dropped 4 bases and J dropped 4 bases, with 10 bases sitting between them. Germline V gene lookup returns CDR1 SGHDT and CDR2 YYEEEE. The CDR3 spans 13 residues. The complete variable domain, with remaining parts taken from reference TRBV5-6 and TRBJ2-3, reads DAGVTQSPTHLIKTRGQQVTLRCSPKSGHDTVSWYQQALGQGPQFIFQYYEEEERQRGNFPDRFSGHQFPNYSSELNVNALLLGDSALYLCASSSRQADTQYFGPGTRLTVL.

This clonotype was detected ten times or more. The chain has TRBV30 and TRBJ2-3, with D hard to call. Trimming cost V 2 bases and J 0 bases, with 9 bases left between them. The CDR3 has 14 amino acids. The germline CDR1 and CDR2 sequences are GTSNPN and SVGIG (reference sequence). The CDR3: CAWSFGDSTDTQYF. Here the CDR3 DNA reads TGTGCCTGGAGTTTCGGCGACAGCACAGATACGCAGTATTTT.

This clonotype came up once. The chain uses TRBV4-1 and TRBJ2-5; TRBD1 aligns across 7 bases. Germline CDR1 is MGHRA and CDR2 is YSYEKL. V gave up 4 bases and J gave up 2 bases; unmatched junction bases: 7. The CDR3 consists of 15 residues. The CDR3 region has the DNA TGCGCCAGCAGCCCTTGGGACAGTTTACAAGAGACCCAGTACTTC. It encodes CASSPWDSLQETQYF.

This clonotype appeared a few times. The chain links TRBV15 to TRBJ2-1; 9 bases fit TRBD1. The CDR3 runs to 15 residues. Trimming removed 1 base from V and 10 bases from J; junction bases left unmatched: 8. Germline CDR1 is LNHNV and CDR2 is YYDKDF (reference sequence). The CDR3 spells CATSRGPGQGSEQFF. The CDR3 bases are TGTGCCACCAGCAGAGGCCCGGGACAGGGTTCCGAGCAGTTCTTC.

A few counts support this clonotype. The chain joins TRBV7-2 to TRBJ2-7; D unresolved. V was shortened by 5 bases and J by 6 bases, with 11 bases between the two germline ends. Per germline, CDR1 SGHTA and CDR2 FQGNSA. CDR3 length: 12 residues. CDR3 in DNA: TGTGCCAGCAGCGCAGTAGGCCGCGAGCAGTACTTC. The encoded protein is CASSAVGREQYF.

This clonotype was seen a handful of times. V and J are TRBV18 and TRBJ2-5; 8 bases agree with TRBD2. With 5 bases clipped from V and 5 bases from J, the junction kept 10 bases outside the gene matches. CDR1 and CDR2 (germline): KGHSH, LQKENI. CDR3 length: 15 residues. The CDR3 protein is CASSLAGYDTETQYF. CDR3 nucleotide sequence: TGTGCCAGCTCATTAGCGGGGTACGACACGGAGACCCAGTACTTC.

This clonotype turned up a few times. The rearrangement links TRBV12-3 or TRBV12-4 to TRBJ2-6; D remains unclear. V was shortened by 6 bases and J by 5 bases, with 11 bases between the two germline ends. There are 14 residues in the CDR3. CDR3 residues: CASSHSRRANVLTF. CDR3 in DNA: TGTGCCAGCAGCCACAGCCGTCGGGCCAACGTCCTGACTTTC.

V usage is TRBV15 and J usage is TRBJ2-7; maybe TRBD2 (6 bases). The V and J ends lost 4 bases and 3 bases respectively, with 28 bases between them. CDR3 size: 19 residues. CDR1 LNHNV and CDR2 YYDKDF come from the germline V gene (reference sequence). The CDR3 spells CATSTTIRRFRTTRYEQYF. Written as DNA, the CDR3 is TGTGCCACCAGCACAACAATTAGAAGGTTCAGGACTACCCGCTACGAGCAGTACTTC.

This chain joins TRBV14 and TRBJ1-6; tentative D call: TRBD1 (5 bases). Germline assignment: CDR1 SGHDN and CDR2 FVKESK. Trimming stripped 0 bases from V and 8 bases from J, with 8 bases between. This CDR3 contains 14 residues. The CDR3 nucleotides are TGTGCCAGCAGCCAAGACAGGGAATATTCACCCCTCCACTTT. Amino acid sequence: CASSQDREYSPLHF.

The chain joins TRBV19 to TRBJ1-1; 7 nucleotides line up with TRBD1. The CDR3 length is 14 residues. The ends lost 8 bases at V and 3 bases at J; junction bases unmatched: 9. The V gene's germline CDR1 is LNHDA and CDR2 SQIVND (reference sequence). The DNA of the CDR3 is TGTGCCAGTGGCAGAAACAGGGGCCACACTGAAGCTTTCTTT. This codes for CASGRNRGHTEAFF.

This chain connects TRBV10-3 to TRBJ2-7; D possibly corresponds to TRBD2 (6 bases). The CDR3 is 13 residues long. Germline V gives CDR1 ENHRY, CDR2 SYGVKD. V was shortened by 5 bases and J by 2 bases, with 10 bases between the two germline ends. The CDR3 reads CAISRGGTYEQYF. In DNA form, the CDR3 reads TGTGCCATCAGTCGAGGAGGGACCTACGAGCAGTACTTC.

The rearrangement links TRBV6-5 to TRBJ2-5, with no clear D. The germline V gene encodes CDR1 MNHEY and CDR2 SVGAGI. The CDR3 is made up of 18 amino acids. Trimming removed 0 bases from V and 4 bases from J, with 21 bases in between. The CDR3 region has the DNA TGTGCCAGCAGTTACTCTCGGAATTTTGGCCTGAACCTAGAGACCCAGTACTTC. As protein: CASSYSRNFGLNLETQYF.

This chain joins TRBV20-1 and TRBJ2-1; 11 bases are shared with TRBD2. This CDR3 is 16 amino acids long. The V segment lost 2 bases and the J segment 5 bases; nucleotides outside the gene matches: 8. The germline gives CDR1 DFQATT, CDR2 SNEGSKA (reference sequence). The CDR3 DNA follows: TGCAGTGCTAGACCCACACTAGCGGGAGTCCACAATGAGCAGTTCTTC. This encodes CSARPTLAGVHNEQFF.

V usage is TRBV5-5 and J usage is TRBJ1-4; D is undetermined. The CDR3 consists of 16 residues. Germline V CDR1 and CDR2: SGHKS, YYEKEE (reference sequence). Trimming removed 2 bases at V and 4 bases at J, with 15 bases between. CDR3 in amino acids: CASSFIVEGINEKLFF. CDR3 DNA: TGTGCCAGCAGCTTCATCGTTGAGGGCATTAATGAAAAACTGTTTTTT.

The CDR3 DNA is TGTGCCATCAGTGCGCGAGATACGCAGTATTTT. It encodes CAISARDTQYF. The gene calls are TRBV10-3 and TRBJ2-3; D gene ambiguous. This CDR3 spans 11 amino acids. The germline V gene has CDR1 ENHRY and CDR2 SYGVKD. The ends were cut back, 4 bases at V and 5 bases at J, with 4 bases in the middle.